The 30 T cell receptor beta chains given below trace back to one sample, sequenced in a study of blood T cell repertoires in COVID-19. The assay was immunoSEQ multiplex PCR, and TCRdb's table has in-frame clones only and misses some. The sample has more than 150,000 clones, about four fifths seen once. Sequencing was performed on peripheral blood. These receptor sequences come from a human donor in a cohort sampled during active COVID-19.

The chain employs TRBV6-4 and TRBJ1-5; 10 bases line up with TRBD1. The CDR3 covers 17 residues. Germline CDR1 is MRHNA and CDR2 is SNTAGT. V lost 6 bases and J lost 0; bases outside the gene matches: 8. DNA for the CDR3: TGTGCCAGCAGAACCGGGACAGGGGCGGATAGCAATCAGCCCCAGCATTTT. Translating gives CASRTGTGADSNQPQHF.

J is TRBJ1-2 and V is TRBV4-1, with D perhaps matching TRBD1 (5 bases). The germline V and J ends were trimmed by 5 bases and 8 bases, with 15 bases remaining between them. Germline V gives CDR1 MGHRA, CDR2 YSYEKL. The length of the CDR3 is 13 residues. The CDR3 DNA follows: TGCGCCAGCAGCAGAGTAGGGGAGGGGGGCTACACCTTC. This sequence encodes CASSRVGEGGYTF.

CDR3 bases: TGTGCCAGCAGCCAGACTTTGTCCGCTGAAGCTTTCTTT. The encoded protein is CASSQTLSAEAFF. The chain employs TRBV7-3 and TRBJ1-1, with unresolved D. This CDR3 spans 13 amino acids. CDR1 is SGHTA, CDR2 FQGTGA, per germline. Trimming stripped 5 bases from V and 6 bases from J, with 13 bases between.

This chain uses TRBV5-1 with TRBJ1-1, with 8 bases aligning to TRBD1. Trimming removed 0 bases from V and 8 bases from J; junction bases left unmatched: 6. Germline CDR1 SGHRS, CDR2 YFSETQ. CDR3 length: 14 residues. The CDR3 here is CASSLVAGGREAFF. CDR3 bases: TGCGCCAGCAGCTTGGTGGCAGGGGGCAGGGAAGCTTTCTTT.

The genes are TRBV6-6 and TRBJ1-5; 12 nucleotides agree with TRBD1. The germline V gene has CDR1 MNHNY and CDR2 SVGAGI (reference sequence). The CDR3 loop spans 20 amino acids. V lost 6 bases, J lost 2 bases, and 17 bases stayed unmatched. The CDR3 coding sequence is TGTGCCAGCAGCCGCGGCCCCGGGACAGGGGGCCTGGCCGGCAATCAGCCCCAGCATTTT. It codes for CASSRGPGTGGLAGNQPQHF.

CDR3 coding DNA: TGTGCCAGCAGCCAATTGACTAGCGGGGGGGGATACAATGAGCAGTTCTTC. Amino acids: CASSQLTSGGGYNEQFF. The genes are TRBV4-2 and TRBJ2-1; 14 bases agree with TRBD2. CDR3 length equals 17 residues. Trimming took 2 bases from V and 4 from J; bases not matched to a gene: 4. Germline V gives CDR1 LGHNA, CDR2 YNFKEQ.

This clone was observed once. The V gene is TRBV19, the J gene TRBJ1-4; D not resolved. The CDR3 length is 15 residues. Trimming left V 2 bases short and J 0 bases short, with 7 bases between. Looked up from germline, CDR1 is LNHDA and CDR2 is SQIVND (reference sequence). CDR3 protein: CASSIFTATNEKLFF. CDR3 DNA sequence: TGTGCCAGTAGTATATTTACAGCAACTAATGAAAAACTGTTTTTT.

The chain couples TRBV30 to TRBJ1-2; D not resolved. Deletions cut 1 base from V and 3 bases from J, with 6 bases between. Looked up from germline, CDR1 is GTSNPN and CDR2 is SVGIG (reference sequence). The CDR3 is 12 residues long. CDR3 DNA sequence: TGTGCCTGGAGTGAACAGCACTATGGCTACACCTTC. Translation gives CAWSEQHYGYTF.

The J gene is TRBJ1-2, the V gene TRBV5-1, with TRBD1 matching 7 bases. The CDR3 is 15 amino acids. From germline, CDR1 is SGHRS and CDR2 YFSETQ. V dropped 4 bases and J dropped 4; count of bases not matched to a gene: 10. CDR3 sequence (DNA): TGCGCCAGCAGCGGAAGGGGGCAGGGTATCTATGGCTACACCTTC. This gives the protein CASSGRGQGIYGYTF.

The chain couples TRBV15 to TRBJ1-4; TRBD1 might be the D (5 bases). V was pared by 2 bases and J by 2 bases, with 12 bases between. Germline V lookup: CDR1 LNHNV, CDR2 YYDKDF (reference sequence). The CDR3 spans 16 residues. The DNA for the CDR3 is TGTGCCACCAGCAGAACATCAAGGGGTACTAATGAAAAACTGTTTTTT. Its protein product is CATSRTSRGTNEKLFF.

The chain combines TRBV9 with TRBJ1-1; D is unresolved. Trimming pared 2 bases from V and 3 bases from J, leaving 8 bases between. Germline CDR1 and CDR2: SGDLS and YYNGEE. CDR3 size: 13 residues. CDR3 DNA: TGTGCCAGCAGCGTTAAACGGGACACTGAAGCTTTCTTT. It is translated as CASSVKRDTEAFF.

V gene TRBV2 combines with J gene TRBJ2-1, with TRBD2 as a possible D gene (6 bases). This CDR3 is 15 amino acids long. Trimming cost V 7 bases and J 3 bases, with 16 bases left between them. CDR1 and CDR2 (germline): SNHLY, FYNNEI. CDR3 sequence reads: CASIRDFEVYNEQFF. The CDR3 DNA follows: TGTGCCAGCATTCGGGACTTTGAGGTCTACAATGAGCAGTTCTTC.

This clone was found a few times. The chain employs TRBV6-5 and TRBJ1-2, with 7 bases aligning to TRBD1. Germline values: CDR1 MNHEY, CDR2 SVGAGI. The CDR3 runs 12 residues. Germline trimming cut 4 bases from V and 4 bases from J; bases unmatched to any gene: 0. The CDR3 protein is CASSWDSYGYTF. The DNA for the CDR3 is TGTGCCAGCAGTTGGGACAGCTATGGCTACACCTTC.

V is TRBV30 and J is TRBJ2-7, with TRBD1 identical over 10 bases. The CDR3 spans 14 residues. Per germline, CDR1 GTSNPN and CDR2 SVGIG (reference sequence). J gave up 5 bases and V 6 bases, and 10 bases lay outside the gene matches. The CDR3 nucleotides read TGTGCCTGTCGGGGACAGGGGATCGTCGACGAGCAGTACTTC. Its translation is CACRGQGIVDEQYF.

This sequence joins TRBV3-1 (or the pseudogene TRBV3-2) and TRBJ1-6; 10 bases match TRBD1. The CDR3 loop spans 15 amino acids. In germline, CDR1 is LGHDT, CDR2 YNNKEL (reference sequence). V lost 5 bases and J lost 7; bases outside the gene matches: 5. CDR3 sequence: CASSGMGQGNSPLHF. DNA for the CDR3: TGTGCCAGCAGCGGAATGGGACAGGGGAATTCACCCCTCCACTTT.

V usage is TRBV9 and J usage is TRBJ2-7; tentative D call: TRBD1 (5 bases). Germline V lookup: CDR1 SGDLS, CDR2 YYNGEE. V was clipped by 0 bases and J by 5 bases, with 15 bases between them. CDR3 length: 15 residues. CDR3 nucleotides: TGTGCCAGCAGCGTAGCAGGGATTAATTGGGACGAGCAGTACTTC. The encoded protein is CASSVAGINWDEQYF.

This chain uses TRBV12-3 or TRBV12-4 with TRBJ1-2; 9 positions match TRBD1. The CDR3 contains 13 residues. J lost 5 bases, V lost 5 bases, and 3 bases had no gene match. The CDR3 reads CASSRDREYGYTF. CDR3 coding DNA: TGTGCCAGCAGTCGGGACAGGGAGTATGGCTACACCTTC.

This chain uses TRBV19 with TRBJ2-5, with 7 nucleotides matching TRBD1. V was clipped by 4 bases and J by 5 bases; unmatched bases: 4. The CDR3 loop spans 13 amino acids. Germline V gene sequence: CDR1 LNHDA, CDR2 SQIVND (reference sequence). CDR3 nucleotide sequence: TGTGCCAGTAGTACGACAGGGACGGAGACCCAGTACTTC. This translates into CASSTTGTETQYF.

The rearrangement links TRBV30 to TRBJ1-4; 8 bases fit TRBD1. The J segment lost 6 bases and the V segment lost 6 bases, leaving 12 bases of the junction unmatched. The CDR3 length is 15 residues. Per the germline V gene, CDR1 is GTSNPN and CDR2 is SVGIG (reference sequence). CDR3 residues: CACRRMTGVYEKLFF. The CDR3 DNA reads TGTGCCTGCCGGAGGATGACAGGGGTATATGAAAAACTGTTTTTT. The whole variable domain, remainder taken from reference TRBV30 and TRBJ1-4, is SQTIHQWPATLVQPVGSPLSLECTVEGTSNPNLYWYRQAAGRGLQLLFYSVGIGQISSEVPQNLSASRPQDRQFILSSKKLLLSDSGFYLCACRRMTGVYEKLFFGSGTQLSVL.

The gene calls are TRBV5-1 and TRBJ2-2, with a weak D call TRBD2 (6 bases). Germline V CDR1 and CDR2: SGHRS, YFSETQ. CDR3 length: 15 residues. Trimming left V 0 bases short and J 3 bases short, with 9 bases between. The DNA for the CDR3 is TGCGCCAGCAGCTTGGTCGGGGGATACACCGGGGAGCTGTTTTTT. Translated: CASSLVGGYTGELFF.

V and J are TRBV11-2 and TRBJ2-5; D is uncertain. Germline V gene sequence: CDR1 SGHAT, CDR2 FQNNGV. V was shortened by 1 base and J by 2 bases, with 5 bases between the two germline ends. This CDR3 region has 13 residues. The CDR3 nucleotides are TGTGCCAGCAGCTTAGGTACACAAGAGACCCAGTACTTC. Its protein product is CASSLGTQETQYF. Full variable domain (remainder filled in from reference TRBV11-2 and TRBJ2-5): EAGVAQSPRYKIIEKRQSVAFWCNPISGHATLYWYQQILGQGPKLLIQFQNNGVVDDSQLPKDRFSAERLKGVDSTLKIQPAKLEDSAVYLCASSLGTQETQYFGPGTRLLVL.

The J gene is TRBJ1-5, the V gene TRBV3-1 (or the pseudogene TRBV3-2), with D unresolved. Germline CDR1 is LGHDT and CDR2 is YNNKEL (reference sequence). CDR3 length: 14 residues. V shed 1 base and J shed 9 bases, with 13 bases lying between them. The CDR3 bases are TGTGCCAGCAGCCAAGCTACAGCTCGGGGGCCCCAGCATTTT. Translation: CASSQATARGPQHF.

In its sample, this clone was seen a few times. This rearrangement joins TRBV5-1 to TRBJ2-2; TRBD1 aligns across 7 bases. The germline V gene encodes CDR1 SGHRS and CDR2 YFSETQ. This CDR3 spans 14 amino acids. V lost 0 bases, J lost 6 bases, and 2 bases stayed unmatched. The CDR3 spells CASSLDTGAGELFF. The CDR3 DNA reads TGCGCCAGCAGCTTGGACACAGGGGCCGGGGAGCTGTTTTTT. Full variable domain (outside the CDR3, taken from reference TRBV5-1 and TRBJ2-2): KAGVTQTPRYLIKTRGQQVTLSCSPISGHRSVSWYQQTPGQGLQFLFEYFSETQRNKGNFPGRFSGRQFSNSRSEMNVSTLELGDSALYLCASSLDTGAGELFFGEGSRLTVL.

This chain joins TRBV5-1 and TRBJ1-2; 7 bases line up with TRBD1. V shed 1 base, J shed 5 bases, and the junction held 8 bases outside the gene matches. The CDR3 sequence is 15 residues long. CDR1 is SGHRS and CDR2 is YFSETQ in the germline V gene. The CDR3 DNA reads TGCGCCAGCAGCTTGAGACAGGGTGAACGGTATGGCTACACCTTC. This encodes CASSLRQGERYGYTF.

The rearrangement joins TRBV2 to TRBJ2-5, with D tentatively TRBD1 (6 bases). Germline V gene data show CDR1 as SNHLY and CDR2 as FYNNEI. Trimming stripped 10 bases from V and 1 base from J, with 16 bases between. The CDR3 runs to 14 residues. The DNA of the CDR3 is TGTGCCACTCCCCGGTTGGGGGCCCAAGAGACCCAGTACTTC. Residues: CATPRLGAQETQYF.

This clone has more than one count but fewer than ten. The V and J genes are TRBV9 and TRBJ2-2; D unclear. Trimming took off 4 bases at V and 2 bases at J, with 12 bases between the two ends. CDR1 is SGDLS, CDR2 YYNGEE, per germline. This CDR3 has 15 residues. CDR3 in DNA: TGTGCCAGCAGCCCCTCCGGCGGAAACACCGGGGAGCTGTTTTTT. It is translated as CASSPSGGNTGELFF. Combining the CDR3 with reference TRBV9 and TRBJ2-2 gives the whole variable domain DSGVTQTPKHLITATGQRVTLRCSPRSGDLSVYWYQQSLDQGLQFLIQYYNGEERAKGNILERFSAQQFPDLHSELNLSSLELGDSALYFCASSPSGGNTGELFFGEGSRLTVL.

The CDR3 loop is CASGPIEYSSYNEQFF. The CDR3 nucleotides are TGTGCCAGCGGGCCGATTGAGTACAGCTCCTACAATGAGCAGTTCTTC. The chain recombines TRBV9 with TRBJ2-1, with D unclear. The V gene lost 7 bases and the J gene lost 0 bases, with 17 bases spanning the gap. The length of the CDR3 is 16 residues. Germline values: CDR1 SGDLS, CDR2 YYNGEE.

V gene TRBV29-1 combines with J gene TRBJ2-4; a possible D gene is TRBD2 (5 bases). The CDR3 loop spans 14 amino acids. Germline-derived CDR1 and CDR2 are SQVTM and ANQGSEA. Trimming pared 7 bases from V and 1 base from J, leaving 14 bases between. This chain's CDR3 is CSAEEGKAKNIQYF. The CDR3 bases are TGCAGCGCCGAAGAGGGCAAGGCCAAAAACATTCAGTACTTC.

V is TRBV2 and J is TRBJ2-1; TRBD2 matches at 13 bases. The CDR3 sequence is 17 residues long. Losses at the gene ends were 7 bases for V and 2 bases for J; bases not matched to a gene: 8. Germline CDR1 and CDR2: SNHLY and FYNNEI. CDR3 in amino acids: CASKGTSGVSPYNEQFF. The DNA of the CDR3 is TGTGCCAGCAAAGGGACTAGCGGGGTTTCCCCCTACAATGAGCAGTTCTTC.

For the CDR3, the DNA is TGTGCTAGTATTCAGGACAGGCAGAACACACAGGAGCAGTTCTTC. Translating it yields CASIQDRQNTQEQFF. The J gene is TRBJ2-1, the V gene TRBV12-5, with TRBD1 matching 7 bases. V shed 8 bases, J shed 10 bases, and the junction held 17 bases outside the gene matches. CDR3 size: 15 residues. Germline V lookup: CDR1 LGHNT, CDR2 FRNRAP.